This TCR beta chain was profiled in a study of technical replicates of blood from a few donors. V dropped 0 bases and J dropped 7 bases, with 15 bases sitting between them. This CDR3 has 15 amino acids. CDR1 is MNHNY, CDR2 SVGAGI, per germline (reference sequence). TCRdb's copy holds only in-frame clones and misses some; the assay was immunoSEQ multiplex PCR. This sample has 98,000 or so clones, with 95% found just once. The receptor's source is a human donor in good health. Material: T cells isolated from PBMCs. The chain uses TRBV6-6 and TRBJ1-2; D possibly corresponds to TRBD1 (5 bases). CDR3 DNA sequence: TGTGCCAGCAGTTACTCGATCGGGGGGTATTTTGGCTACACCTTC. Translating gives CASSYSIGGYFGYTF.